This T cell receptor (beta chain) is drawn from a study of neurological immune-mediated disorders. Study results and caveats: Subjects shared no identical expanded-clone CDR3 amino acid sequences, suggesting private TCR-beta repertoires in all groups. Multiple sclerosis was found to have the least TCR clonal expansion, below healthy controls, and HTLV-1-associated myelopathy the most.

About this clonotype itself: The antigen is undetermined.

TCRdb re-analysed the 5' RACE reads in MiXCR, keeping a single row per CDR3 protein. The table includes about 120,000 distinct CDR3 sequences, roughly 3.2% detected once. V was pared by 0 bases and J by 4 bases, with 15 bases between. The CDR3 has 17 amino acids. In germline, CDR1 is MNHEY, CDR2 SVGAGI. The chain links TRBV6-5 to TRBJ1-4; D unclear. The receptor comes from a woman in her 30s with multiple sclerosis. Material for sequencing was PBMCs. In DNA form, the CDR3 reads TGTGCCAGCAGTTACTCGATCGCCGGGATCTTTAATGAAAAACTGTTTTTT. Translation: CASSYSIAGIFNEKLFF.